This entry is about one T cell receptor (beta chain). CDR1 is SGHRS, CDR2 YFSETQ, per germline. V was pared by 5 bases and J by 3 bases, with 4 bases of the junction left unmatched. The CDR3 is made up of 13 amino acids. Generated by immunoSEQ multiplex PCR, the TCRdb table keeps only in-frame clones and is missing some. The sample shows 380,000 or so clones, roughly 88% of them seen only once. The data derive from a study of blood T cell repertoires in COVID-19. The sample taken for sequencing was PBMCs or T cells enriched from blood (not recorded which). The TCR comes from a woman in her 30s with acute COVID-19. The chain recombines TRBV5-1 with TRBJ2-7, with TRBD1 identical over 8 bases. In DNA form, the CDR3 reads TGCGCCAGCAGAATTGACAGGGGCTACGAGCAGTACTTC. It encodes CASRIDRGYEQYF.